These T cell receptor beta chains were read from a single sample in a study of cytotoxic CD8 clonotypes in ibrutinib-treated CLL. Clones were read by immunoSEQ multiplex PCR, and TCRdb kept only the in-frame ones, dropping some. The sample lists some 50,000 clones, roughly three fifths occurring once. This specimen was PBMCs, taken after 24 months of ibrutinib treatment. These receptors came from a human donor with chronic lymphocytic leukemia. Each CDR3 is given with its conserved first and last residue. D genes are given only for firm matches. Clone size is shown for a subset of rows, as once, few, many or a class of expanded clone.

CDR3: CASSRMRTDTQYF; DNA: TGTGCCAGCAGTAGGATGCGCACAGATACGCAGTATTTT; V: TRBV2; size: .; D: .; J: TRBJ2-3
CDR3: CASSLSSGPGNEQFF; DNA: TGTGCCAGCAGCTTATCTAGCGGACCGGGGAATGAGCAGTTCTTC; V: TRBV2; size: many; D: TRBD2; J: TRBJ2-1
CDR3: CASSQEDRDYGYTF; DNA: TGCGCCAGCAGCCAAGAGGACAGGGACTATGGCTACACCTTC; V: TRBV4-1; size: .; D: TRBD1; J: TRBJ1-2
CDR3: CAISESGGTSGSYEQYF; DNA: TGTGCCATCAGTGAGTCGGGAGGGACTAGCGGCTCCTACGAGCAGTACTTC; V: TRBV10-3; size: few; D: TRBD2; J: TRBJ2-7
CDR3: CATKTRQGAYEQYF; DNA: TGTGCAACCAAAACGAGACAGGGGGCCTACGAGCAGTACTTC; V: TRBV6-5; size: .; D: TRBD1; J: TRBJ2-7
CDR3: CAARQRQETQYF; DNA: TGTGCCGCCCGACAGCGACAAGAGACCCAGTACTTC; V: TRBV21-1; size: few; D: .; J: TRBJ2-5
CDR3: CASSSSGVELFF; DNA: TGTGCCAGCAGTTCTTCAGGGGTAGAGCTGTTTTTT; V: TRBV6-6; size: .; D: .; J: TRBJ2-2
CDR3: CASRLLATNEKLFF; DNA: TGTGCCAGCCGACTTCTTGCAACTAATGAAAAACTGTTTTTT; V: TRBV27; size: .; D: .; J: TRBJ1-4
CDR3: CASSLAGGPGEQFF; DNA: TGTGCCAGCAGCCTAGCGGGAGGGCCCGGTGAGCAGTTCTTC; V: TRBV5-6; size: .; D: TRBD2; J: TRBJ2-1
CDR3: CASSLGQGLSGYTF; DNA: TGCGCCAGCAGCTTGGGACAGGGACTGAGTGGCTACACCTTC; V: TRBV5-1; size: few; D: TRBD1; J: TRBJ1-2
CDR3: CASSRTGEGSPLHF; DNA: TGTGCCAGCAGTCGGACAGGGGAAGGTTCACCCCTCCACTTT; V: TRBV6-1; size: many; D: TRBD1; J: TRBJ1-6
CDR3: CTSSQVTSGEETQYF; DNA: TGCACCAGCAGCCAAGTTACTAGCGGGGAAGAGACCCAGTACTTC; V: TRBV1; size: .; D: .; J: TRBJ2-5
CDR3: CASSVASGGATLHF; DNA: TGTGCCAGCAGTGTGGCTAGTGGAGGGGCGACCCTCCACTTT; V: TRBV28; size: .; D: .; J: TRBJ1-6
CDR3: CASSLWAPNSGNTIYF; DNA: TGTGCCAGCAGCCTCTGGGCGCCCAACTCTGGAAACACCATATATTTT; V: TRBV5-6; size: .; D: .; J: TRBJ1-3
CDR3: CASRFFAGTGIYEQYF; DNA: TGTGCCAGCAGGTTTTTCGCCGGGACAGGGATCTACGAGCAGTACTTC; V: TRBV27; size: once; D: TRBD1; J: TRBJ2-7
CDR3: CASSVASLAGVSFQETQYF; DNA: TGTGCCAGCAGCGTAGCTTCCCTAGCGGGAGTAAGTTTTCAAGAGACCCAGTACTTC; V: TRBV9; size: .; D: TRBD2; J: TRBJ2-5
CDR3: CASSFDEVANYGYTF; DNA: TGTGCCAGCAGCTTTGACGAGGTTGCTAACTATGGCTACACCTTC; V: TRBV7-2; size: .; D: .; J: TRBJ1-2
CDR3: CASSQDRVRAVPPLHF; DNA: TGTGCCAGCAGCCAAGATCGTGTCAGGGCGGTTCCACCCCTCCACTTT; V: TRBV14; size: .; D: .; J: TRBJ1-6
CDR3: CSVEKASGNTIYF; DNA: TGCAGCGTGGAGAAAGCCTCTGGAAACACCATATATTTT; V: TRBV29-1; size: .; D: .; J: TRBJ1-3
CDR3: CASSSFPGEAFF; DNA: TGTGCCAGCAGTTCTTTCCCAGGCGAAGCTTTCTTT; V: TRBV28; size: once; D: .; J: TRBJ1-1
CDR3: CASSLVGTGDGEQYF; DNA: TGTGCCAGCAGCTTAGTGGGGACAGGGGATGGCGAGCAGTACTTC; V: TRBV5-6; size: .; D: TRBD1; J: TRBJ2-7
CDR3: CASSDFRGPQPQHF; DNA: TGTGCCAGTAGTGATTTCAGGGGCCCTCAGCCCCAGCATTTT; V: TRBV19; size: few; D: .; J: TRBJ1-5
CDR3: CASRRDSTYGYTF; DNA: TGTGCCAGCAGACGGGACAGCACCTATGGCTACACCTTC; V: TRBV7-9; size: few; D: TRBD1; J: TRBJ1-2
CDR3: CASSLDTGELFF; DNA: TGTGCCAGCAGCTTAGACACCGGGGAGCTGTTTTTT; V: TRBV11-3; size: many; D: .; J: TRBJ2-2
CDR3: CASSQAGFGASGLNTDTQYF; DNA: TGCGCCAGCAGCCAGGCGGGGTTCGGGGCTAGCGGGCTGAACACAGATACGCAGTATTTT; V: TRBV4-1; size: .; D: TRBD2; J: TRBJ2-3
CDR3: CASSPPPGGYSPLHF; DNA: TGTGCCAGCAGCCCACCCCCGGGGGGGTATTCACCCCTCCACTTT; V: TRBV5-6; size: .; D: .; J: TRBJ1-6
CDR3: CASSPAGQGGQPQHF; DNA: TGTGCCAGCAGTCCCGCCGGCCAGGGCGGGCAGCCCCAGCATTTT; V: TRBV27; size: .; D: .; J: TRBJ1-5
CDR3: CAISPGLGQETQYF; DNA: TGTGCCATCAGTCCGGGGCTGGGGCAAGAGACCCAGTACTTC; V: TRBV10-3; size: .; D: .; J: TRBJ2-5
CDR3: CASSSVPTDTQYF; DNA: TGTGCCAGCAGTTCCGTACCCACAGATACGCAGTATTTT; V: TRBV27; size: .; D: .; J: TRBJ2-3
CDR3: CASSPPWELFF; DNA: TGCGCCAGCAGCCCCCCCTGGGAGCTGTTTTTT; V: TRBV5-1; size: .; D: .; J: TRBJ2-2
CDR3: CATAIQETQYF; DNA: TGTGCCACAGCTATCCAAGAGACCCAGTACTTC; V: TRBV10-3; size: .; D: .; J: TRBJ2-5
CDR3: CASSWGYTEAFF; DNA: TGTGCCAGCAGTTGGGGGTACACTGAAGCTTTCTTT; V: TRBV2; size: .; D: .; J: TRBJ1-1
CDR3: CASSPRTQGGNTEAFF; DNA: TGTGCCAGCTCACCGAGGACGCAGGGTGGGAACACTGAAGCTTTCTTT; V: TRBV18; size: .; D: .; J: TRBJ1-1
CDR3: CASSRDQPQHF; DNA: TGTGCCAGCAGTCGAGATCAGCCCCAGCATTTT; V: TRBV28; size: many; D: .; J: TRBJ1-5
CDR3: CASSGQGNERGLFF; DNA: TGTGCCAGCAGTGGACAGGGAAACGAAAGAGGACTGTTTTTT; V: TRBV2; size: once; D: TRBD1; J: TRBJ1-4
CDR3: CASSLGRGETQYF; DNA: TGCGCCAGCAGCCTGGGACGGGGGGAGACCCAGTACTTC; V: TRBV5-1; size: .; D: .; J: TRBJ2-5
CDR3: CASKTAYSNQPQHF; DNA: TGTGCCAGCAAAACAGCGTATAGCAATCAGCCCCAGCATTTT; V: TRBV27; size: .; D: .; J: TRBJ1-5
CDR3: CAISLTSGSSYEQYF; DNA: TGTGCCATCAGCCTGACTAGCGGGAGCTCCTACGAGCAGTACTTC; V: TRBV10-3; size: .; D: TRBD2; J: TRBJ2-7
CDR3: CASSLGSGSAYNEQFF; DNA: TGTGCCAGCAGCTTGGGCTCGGGAAGTGCGTACAATGAGCAGTTCTTC; V: TRBV5-6; size: .; D: .; J: TRBJ2-1
CDR3: CASSGKTGGSVLDTGELFF; DNA: TGCGCCAGCAGCGGAAAAACAGGGGGCAGTGTTTTGGACACCGGGGAGCTGTTTTTT; V: TRBV5-1; size: once; D: TRBD1; J: TRBJ2-2
CDR3: CASSLAAAGYYNEQFF; DNA: TGTGCCAGCAGCTTAGCGGCAGCGGGATACTACAATGAGCAGTTCTTC; V: TRBV11-2; size: .; D: TRBD2; J: TRBJ2-1
CDR3: CASSPTGQGFGEQFF; DNA: TGTGCCAGCAGCCCAACCGGACAGGGGTTTGGTGAGCAGTTCTTC; V: TRBV14; size: once; D: TRBD1; J: TRBJ2-1
CDR3: CASSLDSGYQETQYF; DNA: TGTGCCAGCAGCTTAGATTCGGGTTACCAAGAGACCCAGTACTTC; V: TRBV11-2; size: few; D: .; J: TRBJ2-5
CDR3: CASTPAGRPEAFF; DNA: TGTGCCAGCACCCCGGCAGGCCGCCCTGAAGCTTTCTTT; V: TRBV2; size: .; D: .; J: TRBJ1-1
CDR3: CASSLLTGGEQYF; DNA: TGTGCCAGCAGCTTGTTAACGGGAGGCGAGCAGTACTTC; V: TRBV7-2; size: many; D: TRBD2; J: TRBJ2-7
CDR3: CASSVDSGGDTDTQYF; DNA: TGTGCCAGCAGCGTAGATTCCGGGGGGGACACAGATACGCAGTATTTT; V: TRBV9; size: .; D: TRBD2; J: TRBJ2-3
CDR3: CASGGGRGTSGSVDTQYF; DNA: TGTGCCAGCGGAGGAGGTAGAGGGACTAGCGGGAGCGTAGATACGCAGTATTTT; V: TRBV2; size: .; D: TRBD2; J: TRBJ2-3
CDR3: CASSESGFGYTF; DNA: TGTGCCAGCAGCGAATCAGGGTTTGGCTACACCTTC; V: TRBV6-1; size: .; D: .; J: TRBJ1-2
CDR3: CAWSYRRGNTEAFF; DNA: TGTGCCTGGAGTTACCGGCGGGGAAACACTGAAGCTTTCTTT; V: TRBV30; size: .; D: .; J: TRBJ1-1
CDR3: CASSLALSSGGAYEQYF; DNA: TGTGCCAGCAGCTTAGCGCTTTCTAGCGGAGGAGCCTACGAGCAGTACTTC; V: TRBV7-8; size: .; D: TRBD2; J: TRBJ2-7
CDR3: CASSSGGPGYEQYF; DNA: TGTGCCAGTAGTTCCGGGGGCCCGGGGTACGAGCAGTACTTC; V: TRBV19; size: .; D: .; J: TRBJ2-7
CDR3: CASSLGGQGFNEQFF; DNA: TGTGCCAGCAGCTTGGGAGGGCAGGGTTTCAATGAGCAGTTCTTC; V: TRBV5-6; size: .; D: .; J: TRBJ2-1
CDR3: CASSAHRKLNEQFF; DNA: TGTGCCAGCAGCGCCCACCGAAAGCTGAATGAGCAGTTCTTC; V: TRBV11-1; size: .; D: .; J: TRBJ2-1
CDR3: CASSGQGHVIGELFF; DNA: TGCGCCAGCAGTGGACAGGGTCATGTCATCGGGGAGCTGTTTTTT; V: TRBV5-1; size: medium-sized; D: TRBD1; J: TRBJ2-2